This T cell receptor beta chain stems from a study of prognosis after radiotherapy for stage I lung cancer. The wider study: It was between April 2018 and 2019 that stage I non-small cell lung cancer patients were enrolled. No significant progression was observed in roughly 15 patients, whereas a few developed distant metastases a median of about seven months after radiotherapy.

By share, this clonotype counts as medium-sized. Genomic DNA yielded TCR beta CDR3, amplified by two-round multiplex PCR. First-round PCR, the initial amplification, used primers specific to each TRBV and TRBJ gene. Each CDR3 protein gets one entry after TCRdb re-called the multiplex PCR reads with MiXCR. Of about 14,000 distinct CDR3 sequences listed, 25% to 35% were seen once; the top ten hold 10% to 13%. Looked up from germline, CDR1 is MDHEN and CDR2 is SYDVKM. V was pared by 10 bases and J by 6 bases, with 13 bases between. CDR3 length equals 12 residues. The clonotype comes from a donor over 45 with non-small cell lung cancer. The sequences come from PBMCs, collected before or after stereotactic body radiation therapy (not recorded which). The chain has TRBV28 and TRBJ2-1; D possibly corresponds to TRBD1 (5 bases). CDR3 residues: CAIAGQLNEQFF. The CDR3 DNA reads TGTGCCATTGCAGGGCAGCTCAATGAGCAGTTCTTC.